This T cell receptor (beta chain) comes out of a study of shared clonotypes between healthy human individuals (dated by TCRdb to about 2020). With regard to the full study: The cohort included three men and a couple of women between 18 and 49 years of age. Per donor, leukapheresis produced somewhere between about 0.9 and 9.5 billion PBMCs. For each donor, CD4 naive and CD4 memory were each run on three plates, CD8 naive on two plates, and CD8 memory on one plate. The study deeply sequenced blood TCR repertoires of about 5 healthy adults to estimate repertoire size and the extent of clonotype sharing between individuals. To increase sequencing depth and limit assay-specific biases, TCR repertoire library preparation and sequencing were carried out by different laboratories using diverse techniques.

TCR CDR3 regions were amplified from genomic DNA by multiplex PCR using the deep immunoSEQ assay. For each cell subset, the extracted genomic DNA was distributed evenly across all wells of several immunoSEQ 96-well plates, and each plate served as one replicate. For sorted subsets, approximately 190 ng genomic DNA, equal to 30,000 or so T cell genomes, was loaded into each replicate PCR. The purified libraries were quantified using a Qubit 3.0 fluorometer, sized with a Bioanalyzer 2100, and then quantified again using the KAPA Library Quantification kit. A separate single-read 150-cycle Illumina NextSeq 550 flow cell was used to sequence each immunoSEQ 96-well plate. The authors processed their data as follows. Because only junctional sequences without quality scores were contained in the immunoSEQ output, filtering matching that applied to full-length reads could not be performed. To assign V/J genes and CDR3, sequences were annotated against IMGT germline references using PyIR, a Python wrapper for IgBLAST v1.9. Reads were filtered out if the reads had weak V/J assignments (E-value above 1e-6), no CDR3, stop codons, out-of-frame junctions, or ambiguous translated residues. V3J clonotypes were defined as sequences sharing the same inferred V gene, J gene, and CDR3 amino acid sequence. The percentage overlap between two repertoires was calculated by dividing the number of shared unique clonotypes by the size of the smaller repertoire. Repertoire richness was assessed with RTK rarefaction, the Chao1 estimator, and Recon v2.1 estimates of unobserved clonotypes. For all TCRbeta clonotypes obtained by the gDNA method from a handful of donors, generation probabilities were computed with OLGA. TCRdb limited this immuneACCESS table to in-frame rearrangements with V and J called. A share of clones is missing; checked studies link under half to unresolved V genes, and the rest is unexplained. V and J calls plus clone size are reproduced from that table; the DNA served to infer D and trimming. The sample has 2.3 million or so clones on record, roughly 93% of them singletons. The top ten clonotypes cover 0.39% of the sample.

Regarding this clone: Its antigen is still unknown. The record has no base qualities; no much larger clone is one base away. The sample carries other DNA sequences with the same CDR3.

CDR1 and CDR2 are read off the germline V gene as KGHSH and LQKENI. V sheds 3 bases and J sheds 5 bases, leaving 13 bases between their ends. The CDR3 sequence holds 15 residues, the cysteine and phenylalanine included. Only the CDR3 DNA stays, 45 bases, in frame from base 1. Healthy HIV-negative adults with no recently reported acute infections or vaccinations were included as donors. All donors were Caucasian adults living in Nashville, Tennessee, USA. CD4+ T cells were enriched through magnetic negative selection, after which naive cells were positively selected on CD45RA and the remaining negative fraction served as the memory subset. Blood was obtained by leukapheresis, after which PBMCs were separated by Ficoll-Histopaque density gradient centrifugation and cryopreserved in liquid nitrogen vapor phase. Purity and quantity of every magnetically sorted T cell population were checked by analytical flow cytometry. Genomic DNA was isolated from each sorted fraction and quantified by UV absorbance on a Nanodrop 2000c.

Points the paper makes about the study in general: About 5% of naive CD4, roughly 3.6% of naive CD8, 2.3% of memory CD4, and 0.4% of memory CD8 clonotypes were shared across a few donors. Rarefaction of sorted-subset datasets indicated incomplete sequencing despite the large sequencing depth. Based on pairwise subsampling, the degree of clonotype sharing among donors was expected to be affected by sequencing depth. Naive subsets generally had larger estimated clonotype richness than memory subsets. Only blood was sampled, and tissue TCR repertoires likely differ from those in blood. The genetic and exposure-history diversity represented was limited by the small number of donors. Compared with non-shared clonotypes, the clonotypes found in all four sorted-subset donors had higher generation probabilities.

This sequence uses TRBV18 and TRBJ2-2; D gene: possibly TRBD2, on 6 matching bases. This clonotype was obtained from a man aged 18-30 years in good health. Some clones in this sample may be carry-over from other donors' samples. Sequenced: naive CD4+ T cells from PBMCs. The cell subset or site label, read with the paper, signifies: CD45RA+ positively selected. CDR3 sequence: CASSPGLLGTGELFF. The nucleotide sequence reads as follows: TGTGCCAGCTCACCGGGACTGCTGGGAACCGGGGAGCTGTTTTTT.